This entry describes one T cell receptor beta chain. Its target is unknown. These data belong to a study of cytomegalovirus exposure and HLA in healthy donors. Study-wide findings and caveats: The authors considered a cluster of highly shared sequence variants likely to be a sequencing artifact. Associated with cytomegalovirus, according to the listing, were fewer than 200 TCR beta chains.

Germline values: CDR1 SGHDN, CDR2 FVKESK. The length of the CDR3 is 14 residues. V lost 4 bases, J lost 10 bases, and 16 bases lay in between. Use of 60 Vbeta and 13 Jbeta primers characterized the PCR. The data were produced by immunoSEQ multiplex PCR, yet TCRdb's version contains in-frame clones alone and is incomplete. The data contain about 250,000 clones, more than 70% of them singletons. Sequencing used PBMCs. This rearrangement joins TRBV14 to TRBJ1-4; D might be TRBD1 (5 bases). This TCR derives from a boy between 10 and 17 years old in good health and CMV-seronegative. This CDR3 reads CASSPTELRGKLFF. The CDR3 DNA follows: TGTGCCAGCAGCCCGACAGAGCTACGAGGAAAACTGTTTTTT.